This T cell receptor (beta chain) was retrieved from a study of STAT5B mutations in CD4+ large granular lymphocyte leukemia. Looking at the study overall: Among healthy controls, a particular HLA allele went with more CDR3 'QG' motifs.

The CDR3 has 15 amino acids. Trimming cost V 0 bases and J 0 bases, with 8 bases left between them. Per the germline V gene, CDR1 is SGHRS and CDR2 is YFSETQ. The data were produced by immunoSEQ multiplex PCR, yet TCRdb's version contains in-frame clones alone and is incomplete. The sample records 25,000 to 35,000 clones, around 76% being singletons. The TCR comes from a human donor in good health. The J gene is TRBJ2-3, the V gene TRBV5-1; a weak D match, TRBD2 (5 bases). Source material: CD4+ T cells from blood buffy coats. The chain's CDR3 is CASSLDPSSTDTQYF. The CDR3 DNA sequence: TGCGCCAGCAGCTTGGATCCTAGCAGCACAGATACGCAGTATTTT.